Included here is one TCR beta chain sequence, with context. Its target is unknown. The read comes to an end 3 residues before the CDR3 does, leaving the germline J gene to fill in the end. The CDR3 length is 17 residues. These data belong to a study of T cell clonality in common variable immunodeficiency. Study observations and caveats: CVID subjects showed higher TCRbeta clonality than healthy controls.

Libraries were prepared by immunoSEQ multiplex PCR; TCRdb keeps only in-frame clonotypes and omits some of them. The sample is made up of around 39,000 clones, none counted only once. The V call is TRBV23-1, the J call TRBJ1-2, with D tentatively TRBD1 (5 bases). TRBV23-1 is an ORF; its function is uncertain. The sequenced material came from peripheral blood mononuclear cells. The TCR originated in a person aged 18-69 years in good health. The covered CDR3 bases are TGCGCCAGCAGTCTACTTCCGTGGGGCAGGAGCACAGATACC. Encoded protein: CASSLLPWGRSTDT. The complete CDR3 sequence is CASSLLPWGRSTDTYTF.